This T cell receptor (beta chain) was recovered during a study of shared clonotypes between healthy human individuals. Donors comprised healthy HIV-negative adults lacking recent acute infections or vaccinations. General study findings and limits: Some clonotypes were shared by all four sorted-subset donors, while others were not shared. The non-shared ones had lower generation probabilities than the shared ones.

Clones were sequenced by immunoSEQ multiplex PCR, and TCRdb holds only the in-frame ones, with some missing. The sample shows around 980,000 clones, around three quarters of them seen only once. This clone was seen just once. Antigen: not known. The source is a man between 18 and 29 years old in good health. Some clones in this sample may be carry-over from other donors' samples. Sequenced material: memory CD4+ T cells from PBMCs. As for subset: CD45RA-negative fraction.

The CDR3 here is CACHSLGRGQETQYF. The CDR3 DNA follows: TGTGCCTGCCATAGCCTGGGCAGGGGCCAAGAGACCCAGTACTTC. The chain is built from TRBV30 and TRBJ2-5; possibly TRBD1 for D (6 bases). The V gene lost 6 bases and the J gene lost 1 base, with 18 bases spanning the gap. The CDR3 consists of 15 residues. Germline-derived CDR1 and CDR2 are GTSNPN and SVGIG (reference sequence).